This passage covers 17 T cell receptor beta chains from one sample sequenced in a study of T cells in Graves' hyperthyroidism and ophthalmopathy. RNA transcripts served as the template for amplifying TCR beta CDR3 regions. Primed by the HTBI set, a first-round RT-PCR was run on the TCR CDR3. TCRdb re-analysed the multiplex PCR reads in MiXCR, keeping a single row per CDR3 protein. The table lists a few hundred thousand distinct CDR3 sequences, 15% to 19% of them singletons. Material: blood. The receptor set was obtained from a woman aged 30 to 39 with Graves' hyperthyroidism.

This clonotype was observed at least ten times. This chain links TRBV3-1 with TRBJ2-1; maybe TRBD2 (6 bases). The CDR3 contains 18 residues. V lost 4 bases and J 5 bases, leaving 24 bases between the germline ends. Germline loops: CDR1 LGHDT, CDR2 YNNKEL (reference sequence). Here the CDR3 reads CASSPWRGGLSGNNEQFF. Here the CDR3 DNA reads TGTGCCAGCAGCCCATGGAGGGGCGGGCTTTCGGGCAACAATGAGCAGTTCTTC.

This clonotype was found many times. The chain employs TRBV7-9 and TRBJ2-3, with D hard to call. V lost 2 bases and J lost 0, with 9 bases in between. The CDR3 covers 15 residues. Germline V gene data show CDR1 as SEHNR and CDR2 as FQNEAQ (reference sequence). The CDR3 sequence: CASSLLARSTDTQYF. The CDR3 DNA is TGTGCCAGCAGCTTATTGGCTAGAAGCACAGATACGCAGTATTTT. Using reference TRBV7-9 and TRBJ2-3 for the parts outside the CDR3, the full variable domain is DTGVSQNPRHKITKRGQNVTFRCDPISEHNRLYWYRQTLGQGPEFLTYFQNEAQLEKSRLLSDRFSAERPKGSFSTLEIQRTEQGDSAMYLCASSLLARSTDTQYFGPGTRLTVL.

This chain links TRBV7-9 with TRBJ2-7; D may be TRBD2 (6 bases). The CDR3 extends over 15 amino acids. CDR1 SEHNR and CDR2 FQNEAQ come from the germline V gene (reference sequence). V dropped 2 bases and J dropped 5 bases, with 16 bases sitting between them. The CDR3 protein is CASSLIILTGDEQYF. CDR3 sequence (DNA): TGTGCCAGCAGCTTAATTATTTTGACGGGGGACGAGCAGTACTTC.

This clonotype showed up many times. The chain recombines TRBV3-1 with TRBJ2-7; D is uncertain. The germline CDR1 and CDR2 sequences are LGHDT and YNNKEL (reference sequence). V shed 5 bases and J shed 2 bases, with 16 bases lying between them. The CDR3 has 15 amino acids. The chain's CDR3 is CASSSLGGSPYEQYF. The CDR3 DNA reads as TGTGCCAGCAGCAGCCTCGGTGGGTCTCCCTACGAGCAGTACTTC.

This clonotype has only a few counts. CDR3 region: CASSRQDRGIDTQYF. The CDR3, as DNA: TGTGCCAGCTCACGACAGGACAGGGGAATAGATACGCAGTATTTT. The gene calls are TRBV18 and TRBJ2-3, with TRBD1 matching 9 bases. This CDR3 has 15 amino acids. Per the germline V gene, CDR1 is KGHSH and CDR2 is LQKENI. Unmatched junction bases numbered 7, after V lost 4 bases and J lost 5 bases.

This clonotype was found many times. This chain joins TRBV6-1 and TRBJ2-4, with D possibly matching TRBD1 (5 bases). From germline, CDR1 is MNHNS and CDR2 SASEGT. The CDR3 sequence is 14 residues long. Deletions cut 8 bases from V and 2 bases from J, with 13 bases between. The chain's CDR3 is CASWGSWTKNIQYF. The CDR3 DNA reads as TGTGCCAGCTGGGGCAGCTGGACCAAAAACATTCAGTACTTC.

This clonotype was observed at least ten times. The V gene is TRBV2, the J gene TRBJ2-5, with 11 bases matching TRBD2. Germline values: CDR1 SNHLY, CDR2 FYNNEI. The CDR3 length is 15 residues. With 2 bases clipped from V and 10 bases from J, the junction kept 9 bases outside the gene matches. The chain's CDR3 is CASSEWITSGSIQYF. In nucleotides, the CDR3 is TGTGCCAGCAGTGAATGGATCACTAGCGGGAGTATCCAGTACTTC.

This clonotype was observed at least ten times. V is TRBV7-2 and J is TRBJ2-3, with D possibly being TRBD1 or TRBD2 (5 bases each). The germline gives CDR1 SGHTA, CDR2 FQGNSA. CDR3 size: 16 residues. V lost 6 bases, J lost 2 bases, and 18 bases lay in between. The chain's CDR3 is CASRAGAGANTDTQYF. The CDR3 DNA sequence: TGTGCCAGCAGGGCCGGGGCAGGAGCGAACACAGATACGCAGTATTTT.

The sample holds many counts of this clonotype. The rearrangement links TRBV7-3 to TRBJ2-4, with no clear D. CDR3 length: 16 amino acids. Germline lookup yields CDR1 SGHTA and CDR2 FQGTGA. The V end lost 0 bases, the J end lost 0 bases, and 9 bases lay between the germline ends. CDR3 nucleotides: TGTGCCAGCAGCTTAACGTCGGACCTAGCCAAAAACATTCAGTACTTC. Residues: CASSLTSDLAKNIQYF.

This clonotype was seen only a few times. The V call is TRBV18, the J call TRBJ2-7; a weak D match, TRBD2 (6 bases). CDR3 length equals 16 residues. Trimming took off 3 bases at V and 0 bases at J, with 15 bases between the two ends. Germline-derived CDR1 and CDR2 are KGHSH and LQKENI. DNA of the CDR3: TGTGCCAGCTCACCGACTAGTTTCCCCTCCTCCTACGAGCAGTACTTC. It translates to CASSPTSFPSSYEQYF.

This clonotype was counted ten times or more. The chain combines TRBV5-1 with TRBJ2-7; D is tentatively TRBD1 or TRBD2 (5 bases each). V was cut by 4 bases and J by 0 bases, with 14 bases left in between. Germline V lookup: CDR1 SGHRS, CDR2 YFSETQ. The CDR3 has 15 residues. The CDR3 spells CASSRGGQSSYEQYF. CDR3 DNA: TGCGCCAGCAGCCGGGGCGGTCAGAGCTCCTACGAGCAGTACTTC.

This clonotype was counted many times. The rearrangement links TRBV27 to TRBJ2-7; perhaps TRBD1 as D (5 bases). The V and J ends lost 8 bases and 4 bases respectively, with 9 bases between them. The V gene's germline CDR1 is MNHEY and CDR2 SMNVEV (reference sequence). The CDR3 extends over 11 amino acids. The CDR3 region is CASLKGYEQYF. The CDR3 bases are TGTGCCAGCCTAAAGGGGTACGAGCAGTACTTC.

This clonotype was found a few times. The chain couples TRBV19 to TRBJ2-1, with TRBD1 matching 8 bases. This CDR3 is built from 14 residues. Trimming at V came to 4 bases and at J to 6 bases, leaving 5 bases not matched to a gene. The V gene's germline CDR1 is LNHDA and CDR2 SQIVND (reference sequence). This CDR3 reads CASSNGQGANEQFF. The CDR3, as DNA: TGTGCCAGTAGTAACGGACAGGGAGCCAATGAGCAGTTCTTC.

This clonotype was seen ten or more times. The V gene is TRBV28, the J gene TRBJ2-1, with 12 positions matching TRBD2. This CDR3 region has 18 residues. Germline V gene sequence: CDR1 MDHEN, CDR2 SYDVKM. The V gene end was trimmed by 5 bases and the J gene end by 8 bases; junction bases not matched to a gene: 16. CDR3: CASSPGRGLAGLKYEQFF. DNA of the CDR3: TGTGCCAGCAGTCCAGGGCGCGGACTAGCGGGACTTAAATATGAGCAGTTCTTC.

V usage is TRBV6-2 or TRBV6-3 and J usage is TRBJ1-1, with 10 nucleotides matching TRBD1. The V segment lost 6 bases and the J segment 0 bases; nucleotides outside the gene matches: 7. There are 16 residues in the CDR3. Germline CDR1 and CDR2: MNHEY and SVGEGT. The CDR3 is CASSPRQGALNTEAFF. The CDR3 DNA reads as TGTGCCAGCAGCCCAAGACAGGGGGCCCTGAACACTGAAGCTTTCTTT.

The chain recombines TRBV4-1 with TRBJ1-1; 9 positions agree with TRBD1. The CDR3 has 15 residues. The V gene's germline CDR1 is MGHRA and CDR2 YSYEKL. With V trimmed by 3 bases and J by 0 bases, 2 bases remained unmatched. In DNA, the CDR3 is TGCGCCAGCAGCCAGTGGACAGGGGTGAACACTGAAGCTTTCTTT. Encoded protein: CASSQWTGVNTEAFF.

V gene TRBV6-1 combines with J gene TRBJ2-3; 12 bases align to TRBD2. Germline values: CDR1 MNHNS, CDR2 SASEGT. The CDR3 is 16 residues long. The V gene end was trimmed by 8 bases and the J gene end by 4 bases; junction bases not matched to a gene: 10. The CDR3 coding sequence is TGTGCCAGCGCCTGGCTAGCGGGAGGGCCCTCAGATACGCAGTATTTT. Protein sequence: CASAWLAGGPSDTQYF.